This T cell receptor beta chain was sequenced during a study of T-cell reconstitution after alpha-beta-depleted transplantation in children. There are 16 residues in the CDR3. The germline V gene encodes CDR1 SGHDN and CDR2 FVKESK. With V trimmed by 1 base and J by 4 bases, 6 bases remained unmatched. This clonotype was counted ten times or more. During its preparation, the TCRbeta library received unique molecular identifiers. One entry per CDR3 protein, called by TCRdb with MiXCR from the PCR reads. The sample has roughly 500,000 distinct CDR3 sequences; around an eighth are singletons. The source material was PBMCs from the stem cell graft donor, sampled from the stem cell graft. The chain has TRBV14 and TRBJ2-1, with 8 bases fitting TRBD2. This TCR derives from a human donor who donated a stem cell graft to a child with combined immunodeficiency. The CDR3 coding sequence is TGTGCCAGCAGCCAAGGGCTAGCGGGTGTATACAATGAGCAGTTCTTC. It codes for CASSQGLAGVYNEQFF.